Sequencing of this T cell receptor beta chain was carried out in a study of lymphopenia after photon versus proton radiotherapy. As concerns this clone: The target antigen is unknown.

Clones were sequenced by immunoSEQ multiplex PCR, and TCRdb holds only the in-frame ones, with some missing. The sample includes more than 35,000 clones, over 65% of them seen just once. General study findings and limits: After the lymphocyte nadir, photon-treated repertoires showed oligoclonal expansion, especially of CD8+ Temra cells. Under photons, naive T cells and diversity fell while effector/memory populations rose.

The germline CDR1 and CDR2 sequences are MDHEN and SYDVKM. The V end was cut by 7 bases, the J end by 11 bases, with 20 bases between. This CDR3 contains 13 residues. The starting material was peripheral blood, obtained from a patient treated with photon-based radiotherapy. This clonotype originated in a man between 45 and 60 years old with gastric cancer. This chain links TRBV28 with TRBJ1-1; D unclear. The CDR3 nucleotides are TGTGCCAGCACCCTCGGCGACCCGGGTCTGGCTTTCTTT. Encoded protein: CASTLGDPGLAFF.